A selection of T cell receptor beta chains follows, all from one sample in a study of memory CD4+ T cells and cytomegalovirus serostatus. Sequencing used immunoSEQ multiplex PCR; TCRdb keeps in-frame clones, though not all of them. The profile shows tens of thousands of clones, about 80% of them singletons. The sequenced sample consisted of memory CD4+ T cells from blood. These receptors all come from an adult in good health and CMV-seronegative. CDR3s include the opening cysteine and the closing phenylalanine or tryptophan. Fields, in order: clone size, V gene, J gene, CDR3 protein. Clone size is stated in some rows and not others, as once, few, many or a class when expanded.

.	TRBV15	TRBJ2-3	CATSREFSTDTQYF
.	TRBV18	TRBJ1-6	CASSAMTGEGSPLHF
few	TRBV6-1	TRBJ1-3	CASSDIPRWGDTIYF
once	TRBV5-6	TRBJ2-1	CASSSSSQFNEQFF
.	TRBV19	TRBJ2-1	CASSPLAGGPSSYNEQFF
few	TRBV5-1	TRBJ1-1	CASSLDGRVNTEAFF
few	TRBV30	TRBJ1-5	CAWRDNNQPQHF
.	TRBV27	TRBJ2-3	CASSLSPPPGTQYF
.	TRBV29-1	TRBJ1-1	CSVVRTTTEAFF
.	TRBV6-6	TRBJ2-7	CASRQRQDSSYEQYF
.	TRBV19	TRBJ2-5	CASRETGGRHETQYF
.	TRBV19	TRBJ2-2	CASSLGRPGELFF
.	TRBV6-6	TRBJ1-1	CASSYGGLVAFF
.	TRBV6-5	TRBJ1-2	CASSLGISNYGYTF
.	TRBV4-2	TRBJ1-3	CASSQEPTGQGVSGTIYF
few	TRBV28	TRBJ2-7	CASSLRDEQYF
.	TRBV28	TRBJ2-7	CASSFRHAAYEQYF
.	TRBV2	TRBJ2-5	CASTLQETQYF
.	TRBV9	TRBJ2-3	CASSDPSGGDVLDTQYF
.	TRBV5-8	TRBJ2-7	CASRPPGLGSEQYF
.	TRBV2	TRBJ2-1	CASSVERIVSPYNEQFF
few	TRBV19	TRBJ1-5	CASSILGAADNQPQHF
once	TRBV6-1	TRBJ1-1	CASSEIGGVGAFF
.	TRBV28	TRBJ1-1	CASSLGGGVNTEAFF
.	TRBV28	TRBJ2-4	CASIGGWDIQYF
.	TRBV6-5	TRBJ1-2	CASSYMTGGGYTF
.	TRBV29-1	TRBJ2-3	CSVAGASSGSSDTQYF
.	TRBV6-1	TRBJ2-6	CASMGSGANVLTF
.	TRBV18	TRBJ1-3	CASSPSRSGNTIYF